Following are 6 T cell receptor beta chains from one sample sequenced in a study of radiotherapy plus CTLA-4 blockade in lung cancer (dated by TCRdb to 2016 to 2019). Library preparation employed the immunoSEQ multiplex PCR assay. The immuneACCESS repertoire file appears here via TCRdb, limited to in-frame rearrangements. These files lack a portion of the clones; in checked studies, under half of the deficit traces to unresolved V genes, and the cause of the others is not known. This sample gives 50,000 to 65,000 clones in total; around four fifths of them show up just once. The ten top clones hold 3.5% to 4% of the sample. The sample consisted of peripheral blood, taken from a patient treated with radiotherapy plus ipilimumab. Source of these receptors: a human donor with non-small cell lung cancer who had a partial response to radiotherapy plus ipilimumab.

As regards this clone: Other nucleotide sequences from this sample produce the same CDR3. The CDR3: CASSYLTDTQYF. CDR3 nucleotide sequence: TGTGCCAGCAGTTACCTAACAGATACGCAGTATTTT. The chain is built from TRBV6-6 and TRBJ2-3; no reliable D call. The CDR3 has 12 residues. Trimming left V 2 bases short and J 3 bases short, with 3 bases between. Germline V gene lookup returns CDR1 MNHNY and CDR2 SVGAGI (reference sequence).

V and J are TRBV5-6 and TRBJ2-7; the match to TRBD2 covers 13 bases. The CDR3 is 15 residues long. Unmatched junction bases numbered 7, after V lost 1 base and J lost 9 bases. Per germline, CDR1 SGHDT and CDR2 YYEEEE. In DNA form, the CDR3 reads TGTGCCAGCAGCTTGACTAGCGGGGGGGGTCCCCGGCAGTACTTC. It is translated as CASSLTSGGGPRQYF.

This chain connects TRBV10-3 to TRBJ2-3; no definite D call. The CDR3 consists of 14 residues. Germline-derived CDR1 and CDR2 are ENHRY and SYGVKD. The V end lost 0 bases, the J end lost 2 bases, and 6 bases lay between the germline ends. The CDR3 region is CAISESISTDTQYF. The CDR3 DNA reads TGTGCCATCAGTGAGTCTATTTCCACAGATACGCAGTATTTT.

V gene TRBV12-5 combines with J gene TRBJ2-7, with 9 nucleotides matching TRBD1. The V and J ends lost 5 bases and 6 bases, in that order; junction bases with no gene match: 5. CDR1 is LGHNT and CDR2 is FRNRAP in the germline V gene. CDR3 length equals 13 residues. The CDR3 nucleotides are TGTGCTAGTGGTCCATCGACAGGGGGCGAGCAGTACTTC. Translating it yields CASGPSTGGEQYF.

The V gene is TRBV7-2, the J gene TRBJ1-2; 12 positions agree with TRBD1. The germline V gene has CDR1 SGHTA and CDR2 FQGNSA. The CDR3 runs to 17 residues. V gave up 3 bases and J gave up 3 bases; unmatched junction bases: 8. CDR3: CASSFRDRGPLDYGYTF. For the CDR3, the DNA is TGTGCCAGCAGCTTCCGGGACAGGGGGCCCCTCGACTATGGCTACACCTTC.

This clone was recorded only once. The rearrangement uses TRBV14 and TRBJ2-7, with 9 bases identical to TRBD1. J was trimmed by 5 bases and V by 6 bases; bases with no gene match: 11. The length of the CDR3 is 15 residues. CDR1 SGHDN and CDR2 FVKESK come from the germline V gene. The CDR3 nucleotides are TGTGCCAGCAGGGGAATTGGGACAGGGTGGGACGAGCAGTACTTC. This gives the protein CASRGIGTGWDEQYF.